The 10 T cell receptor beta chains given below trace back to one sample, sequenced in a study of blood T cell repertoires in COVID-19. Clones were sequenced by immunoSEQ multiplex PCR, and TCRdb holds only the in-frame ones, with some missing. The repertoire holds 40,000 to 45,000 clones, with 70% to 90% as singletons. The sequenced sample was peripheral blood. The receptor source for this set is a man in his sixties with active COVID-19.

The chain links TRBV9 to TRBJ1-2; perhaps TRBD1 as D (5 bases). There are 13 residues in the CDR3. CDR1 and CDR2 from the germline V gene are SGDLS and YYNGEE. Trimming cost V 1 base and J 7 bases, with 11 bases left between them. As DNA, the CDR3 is TGTGCCAGCAGCGTACAGGGATCCGGTGGCTACACCTTC. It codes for CASSVQGSGGYTF. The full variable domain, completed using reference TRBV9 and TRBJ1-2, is DSGVTQTPKHLITATGQRVTLRCSPRSGDLSVYWYQQSLDQGLQFLIQYYNGEERAKGNILERFSAQQFPDLHSELNLSSLELGDSALYFCASSVQGSGGYTFGSGTRLTVV.

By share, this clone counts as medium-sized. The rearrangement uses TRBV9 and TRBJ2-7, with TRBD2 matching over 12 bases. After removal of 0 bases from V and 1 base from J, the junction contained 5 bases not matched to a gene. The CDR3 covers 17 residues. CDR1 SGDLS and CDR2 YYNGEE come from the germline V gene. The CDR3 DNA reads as TGTGCCAGCAGCGTAGGACTAGCGGGAGCGAGGTCCTACGAGCAGTACTTC. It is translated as CASSVGLAGARSYEQYF.

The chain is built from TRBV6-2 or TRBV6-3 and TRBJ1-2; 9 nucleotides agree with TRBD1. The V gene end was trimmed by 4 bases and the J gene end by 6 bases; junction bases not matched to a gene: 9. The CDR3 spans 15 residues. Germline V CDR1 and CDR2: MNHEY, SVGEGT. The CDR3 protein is CASSSRQGVLHGYTF. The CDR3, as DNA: TGTGCCAGCAGTTCGCGACAGGGGGTTTTGCATGGCTACACCTTC.

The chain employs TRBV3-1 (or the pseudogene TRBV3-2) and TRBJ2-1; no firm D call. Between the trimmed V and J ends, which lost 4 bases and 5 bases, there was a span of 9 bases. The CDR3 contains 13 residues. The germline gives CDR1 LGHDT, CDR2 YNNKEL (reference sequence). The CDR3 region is CASSLSLNNEQFF. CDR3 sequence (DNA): TGTGCCAGCAGCCTTAGCCTGAACAATGAGCAGTTCTTC.

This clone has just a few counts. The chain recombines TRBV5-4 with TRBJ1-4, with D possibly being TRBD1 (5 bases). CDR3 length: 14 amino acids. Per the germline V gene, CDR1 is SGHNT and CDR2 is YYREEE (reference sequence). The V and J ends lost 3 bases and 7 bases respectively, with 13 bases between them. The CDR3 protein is CASSSDRQIEKLFF. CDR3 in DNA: TGTGCCAGCAGCTCTGACAGACAAATTGAAAAACTGTTTTTT.

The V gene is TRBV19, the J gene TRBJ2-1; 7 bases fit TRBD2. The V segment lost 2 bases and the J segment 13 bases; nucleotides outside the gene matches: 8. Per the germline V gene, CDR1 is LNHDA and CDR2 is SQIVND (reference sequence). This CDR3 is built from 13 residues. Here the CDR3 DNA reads TGTGCCAGTAGTATATCGCGGACTAGATCTCAGTTCTTC. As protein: CASSISRTRSQFF.

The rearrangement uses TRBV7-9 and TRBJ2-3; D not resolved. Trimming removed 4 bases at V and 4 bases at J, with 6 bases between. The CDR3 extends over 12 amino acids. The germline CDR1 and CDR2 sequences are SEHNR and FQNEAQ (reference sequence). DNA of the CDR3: TGTGCCAGCAGCTACTATGCAGATACGCAGTATTTT. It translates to CASSYYADTQYF.

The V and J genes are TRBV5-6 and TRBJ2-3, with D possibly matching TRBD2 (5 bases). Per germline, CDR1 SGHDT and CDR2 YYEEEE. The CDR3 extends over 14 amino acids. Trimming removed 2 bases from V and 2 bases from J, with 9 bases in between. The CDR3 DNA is TGTGCCAGCAGCTTCCAGCGGTCCACAGATACGCAGTATTTT. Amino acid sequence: CASSFQRSTDTQYF.

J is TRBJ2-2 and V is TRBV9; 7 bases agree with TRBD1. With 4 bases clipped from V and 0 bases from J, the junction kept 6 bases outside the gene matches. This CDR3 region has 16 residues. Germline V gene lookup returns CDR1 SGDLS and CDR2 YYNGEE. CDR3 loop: CASSPRTGANTGELFF. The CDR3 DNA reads TGTGCCAGCAGCCCCCGGACAGGTGCGAACACCGGGGAGCTGTTTTTT. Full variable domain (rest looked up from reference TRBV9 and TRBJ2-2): DSGVTQTPKHLITATGQRVTLRCSPRSGDLSVYWYQQSLDQGLQFLIQYYNGEERAKGNILERFSAQQFPDLHSELNLSSLELGDSALYFCASSPRTGANTGELFFGEGSRLTVL.

CDR3 loop: CASSLVEYNEQFF. As DNA, the CDR3 is TGTGCCAGCAGTTTAGTAGAATACAATGAGCAGTTCTTC. The J gene is TRBJ2-1, the V gene TRBV28; D gene uncertain. Germline values: CDR1 MDHEN, CDR2 SYDVKM. CDR3 size: 13 residues. The V and J ends lost 2 bases and 4 bases respectively, with 6 bases between them.